This passage covers 5 T cell receptor beta chains from one sample sequenced in a study of tumor T cells in aggressive B-cell lymphoma. Some clones are missing from TCRdb's copy, which holds only in-frame ones; the method was immunoSEQ multiplex PCR. The table has fewer than 5,500 clones, approximately 94% seen once; the top ten hold 3.8%. Material for sequencing was tumor tissue. Receptors were obtained from an adult with diffuse large B cell lymphoma.

The rearrangement links TRBV4-2 to TRBJ2-1; 14 bases are shared with TRBD2. This CDR3 comprises 17 residues. The V gene's germline CDR1 is LGHNA and CDR2 YNFKEQ. The J segment lost 9 bases and the V segment lost 0 bases, leaving 7 bases of the junction unmatched. The CDR3 reads CASSQDGGTSGRGEQFF. The CDR3 nucleotides read TGTGCCAGCAGCCAAGATGGAGGGACTAGCGGGAGAGGTGAGCAGTTCTTC.

The chain is built from TRBV7-2 and TRBJ2-5, with D perhaps matching TRBD1 (6 bases). Germline V gene lookup returns CDR1 SGHTA and CDR2 FQGNSA. Trimming took 5 bases from V and 4 from J, leaving 20 bases between them. The CDR3 is 16 amino acids. CDR3: CASSEGVGLLGETQYF. The CDR3 DNA sequence: TGTGCCAGCAGCGAGGGGGTTGGGCTCTTGGGAGAGACCCAGTACTTC.

The chain carries TRBV4-1 and TRBJ2-2; no clear D gene. Trimming took 2 bases from V and 2 from J, leaving 6 bases between them. The CDR3 runs to 14 residues. Germline V gene data show CDR1 as MGHRA and CDR2 as YSYEKL. CDR3 in amino acids: CASSQRDNTGELFF. The CDR3 DNA is TGCGCCAGCAGCCAAAGAGATAACACCGGGGAGCTGTTTTTT.

V is TRBV5-4 and J is TRBJ2-5; maybe TRBD2 (5 bases). Germline V gene data show CDR1 as SGHNT and CDR2 as YYREEE (reference sequence). There are 15 residues in the CDR3. Trimming cost V 4 bases and J 5 bases, with 18 bases left between them. CDR3 residues: CASSPSAPSGETQYF. Here the CDR3 DNA reads TGTGCCAGCAGCCCTTCGGCCCCCTCGGGGGAGACCCAGTACTTC.

This clone is a singleton in its sample. V is TRBV7-9 and J is TRBJ2-3; possible D gene TRBD1, 7 bases. From germline, CDR1 is SEHNR and CDR2 FQNEAQ (reference sequence). The CDR3 is 13 amino acids. CDR3 nucleotides: TGTGGGGGGGACAGCGATAACACAGATACGCAGTATTTT. Translated: CGGDSDNTDTQYF.